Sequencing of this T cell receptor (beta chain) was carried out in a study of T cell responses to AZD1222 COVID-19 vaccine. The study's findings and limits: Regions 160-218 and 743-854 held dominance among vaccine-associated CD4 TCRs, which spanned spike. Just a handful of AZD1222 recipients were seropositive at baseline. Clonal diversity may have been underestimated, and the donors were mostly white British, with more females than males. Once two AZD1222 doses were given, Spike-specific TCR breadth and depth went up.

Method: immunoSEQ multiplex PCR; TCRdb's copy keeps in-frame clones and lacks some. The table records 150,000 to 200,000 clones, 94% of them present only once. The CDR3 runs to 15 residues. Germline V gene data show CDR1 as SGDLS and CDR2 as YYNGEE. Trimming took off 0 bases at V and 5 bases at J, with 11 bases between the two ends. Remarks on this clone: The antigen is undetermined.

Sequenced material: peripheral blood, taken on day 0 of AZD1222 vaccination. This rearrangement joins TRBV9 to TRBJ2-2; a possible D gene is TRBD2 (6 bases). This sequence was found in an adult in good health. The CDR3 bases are TGTGCCAGCAGCGTAGTTCCGGGAGAGACCGGGGAGCTGTTTTTT. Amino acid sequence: CASSVVPGETGELFF. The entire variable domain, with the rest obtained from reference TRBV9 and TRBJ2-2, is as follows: DSGVTQTPKHLITATGQRVTLRCSPRSGDLSVYWYQQSLDQGLQFLIQYYNGEERAKGNILERFSAQQFPDLHSELNLSSLELGDSALYFCASSVVPGETGELFFGEGSRLTVL.